This record looks at one TCR beta chain sequence and its context. Its antigen is unidentified. The germline CDR1 and CDR2 sequences are SGDLS and YYNGEE. V lost 3 bases and J lost 8; bases outside the gene matches: 6. CDR3 size: 15 residues. This specimen comes from a study of T cell repertoires in cytomegalovirus infection. In the study overall: The authors used CMV epitopes that were HLA-C-restricted (recently identified) and HLA-B-restricted (well studied). Matching HLA type, along with CMV infection, was indicated by public TCR beta signatures.

Study-level findings and limits: Clonotype analysis showed dominance of the ex vivo response by HLA-C-restricted CMV-specific TCR beta clonotypes.

TCRdb used MiXCR to reprocess the reads, holding one entry per CDR3 protein. The data hold around 540,000 distinct CDR3 sequences, with roughly a third observed a single time. The sample in question was cultured PBMCs, obtained from culture after CMV antigen stimulation. The clonotype originates from a human donor in good health (CMV status not recorded). Some clones in this sample may be carry-over from other donors' samples. The chain uses TRBV9 and TRBJ2-2; 11 bases line up with TRBD1. DNA for the CDR3: TGTGCCAGCAGCGCGGACAGGGGGCTTTTTGGGGAGCTGTTTTTT. This translates into CASSADRGLFGELFF.